Sequencing of this TCR beta chain was carried out in a study of early T cells in non-severe SARS-CoV-2 infection. Of note for this clonotype: Its antigen is unidentified.

This CDR3 has 16 amino acids. The junction had 10 bases not matched to a gene; V was cut back by 3 bases and J by 6 bases. Germline V gene data show CDR1 as MNHEY and CDR2 as SMNVEV (reference sequence). Individual cDNA molecules received unique molecular identifiers. TCRdb processed the 5' RACE reads anew with MiXCR; each CDR3 protein has one entry. The sample has tens of thousands of distinct CDR3 sequences, around 9.3% seen once. Findings and limits, study-wide: The VDJdb matching leaned toward anti-spike CD8 responses and overlooked private and CD4 specificities.

The sequenced sample consisted of whole blood. The receptor's source is an adult who was a healthcare worker with PCR-confirmed SARS-CoV-2 infection or an uninfected control (not recorded which). This rearrangement joins TRBV27 to TRBJ2-2; 7 bases fit TRBD1. The CDR3, as DNA: TGTGCCAGCAGTTTCTCTCGGGCAGGGGGATCCGGGGAGCTGTTTTTT. The encoded protein is CASSFSRAGGSGELFF.